Listed here are 29 T cell receptor beta chains from one sample, sequenced in a study of OX40 agonist ivuxolimab in advanced cancers. Assay used: immunoSEQ multiplex PCR; TCRdb lists only in-frame clones, some missing. The table records 25,000 to 35,000 clones, approximately 84% of them present only once. The sample here was CD4+ or CD8+ T cells sorted from blood, taken in a trial of the OX40 agonist ivuxolimab. These receptors all stem from an adult with an advanced solid tumor such as melanoma, head and neck, liver or kidney cancer.

This rearrangement joins TRBV4-1 to TRBJ2-5; D possibly corresponds to TRBD2 (6 bases). V shed 3 bases and J shed 2 bases, with 13 bases lying between them. Germline V gene sequence: CDR1 MGHRA, CDR2 YSYEKL. The CDR3 loop spans 15 amino acids. As DNA, the CDR3 is TGCGCCAGCAGCCACCCGAACGGGGGACAAGAGACCCAGTACTTC. It codes for CASSHPNGGQETQYF.

V usage is TRBV11-1 and J usage is TRBJ2-7, with 8 bases aligning to TRBD2. V was pared by 1 base and J by 4 bases, with 6 bases of the junction left unmatched. The CDR3 is 15 residues long. The germline V gene has CDR1 SGHAT and CDR2 FQDESV (reference sequence). The CDR3 DNA reads TGTGCCAGCAGCTTAGGGCCTAGCGGGCTGTACGAGCAGTACTTC. This gives the protein CASSLGPSGLYEQYF.

This clone showed up just once. This chain uses TRBV6-5 with TRBJ2-7; no clear D gene. Germline loops: CDR1 MNHEY, CDR2 SVGAGI. The CDR3 length is 15 residues. V was clipped by 0 bases and J by 2 bases, with 11 bases between them. CDR3 DNA: TGTGCCAGCAGTTACTCCTCTCCGGACGCCTACGAGCAGTACTTC. Translating gives CASSYSSPDAYEQYF.

The chain combines TRBV5-8 with TRBJ2-7; D might be TRBD2 (5 bases). The germline V gene encodes CDR1 SGHTS and CDR2 YDEGEE. V was shortened by 4 bases and J by 1 base, with 12 bases between the two germline ends. This CDR3 has 14 amino acids. DNA for the CDR3: TGTGCCAGCAGCCACCGAAGGAGGTCCTACGAGCAGTACTTC. Translation gives CASSHRRRSYEQYF.

This sequence joins TRBV11-2 and TRBJ2-5; 9 nucleotides agree with TRBD2. The CDR3 extends over 16 amino acids. J was trimmed by 5 bases and V by 6 bases; bases with no gene match: 13. Germline CDR1 SGHAT, CDR2 FQNNGV. CDR3 nucleotides: TGTGCCAGCAGGGAAGGCGGGAGGGCCAGCCGGGAGACCCAGTACTTC. As protein: CASREGGRASRETQYF.

This clone is labeled medium-sized. Different DNA sequences within this sample yield the same CDR3. The CDR3 DNA reads as TGTGCCAGCAGCCCTGGGGGAGGGCCAACAGATACGCAGTATTTT. Translated: CASSPGGGPTDTQYF. The chain is built from TRBV7-3 and TRBJ2-3; 7 nucleotides line up with TRBD2. Trimming cost V 5 bases and J 3 bases; bases outside gene matches: 8. There are 15 residues in the CDR3. CDR1 and CDR2 from the germline V gene are SGHTA and FQGTGA.

The J gene is TRBJ2-1, the V gene TRBV5-1; D is undetermined. Looked up from germline, CDR1 is SGHRS and CDR2 is YFSETQ. CDR3 size: 15 residues. Trimming stripped 3 bases from V and 2 bases from J, with 12 bases between. CDR3 in DNA: TGCGCCAGCAGCTGGAATGAAGTCACCTACAATGAGCAGTTCTTC. It encodes CASSWNEVTYNEQFF. Variable domain in full (rest from reference TRBV5-1 and TRBJ2-1): KAGVTQTPRYLIKTRGQQVTLSCSPISGHRSVSWYQQTPGQGLQFLFEYFSETQRNKGNFPGRFSGRQFSNSRSEMNVSTLELGDSALYLCASSWNEVTYNEQFFGPGTRLTVL.

The chain carries TRBV5-4 and TRBJ1-5, with TRBD1 matching over 7 bases. V dropped 3 bases and J dropped 2; count of bases not matched to a gene: 8. The CDR3 is 16 amino acids. Germline loops: CDR1 SGHNT, CDR2 YYREEE (reference sequence). CDR3 sequence: CASSSLTGTGNQPQHF. For the CDR3, the DNA is TGTGCCAGCAGCTCACTGACAGGGACGGGCAATCAGCCCCAGCATTTT.

The chain joins TRBV4-1 to TRBJ1-1; unclear D gene. The length of the CDR3 is 14 residues. Trimming took 2 bases from V and 0 from J, leaving 7 bases between them. The germline CDR1 and CDR2 sequences are MGHRA and YSYEKL. CDR3 bases: TGCGCCAGCAGCCAATTGCAGGTGAACACTGAAGCTTTCTTT. Its protein is CASSQLQVNTEAFF.

The chain couples TRBV10-3 to TRBJ2-3; 7 bases are a match to TRBD1. The V and J ends lost 10 bases and 0 bases, in that order; junction bases with no gene match: 13. CDR1 is ENHRY and CDR2 is SYGVKD in the germline V gene. There are 16 residues in the CDR3. The CDR3 protein is CATENPQGPSTDTQYF. The CDR3 DNA reads TGTGCCACCGAGAACCCACAGGGGCCTAGCACAGATACGCAGTATTTT.

The rearrangement links TRBV27 to TRBJ2-1, with 7 positions matching TRBD2. The germline CDR1 and CDR2 sequences are MNHEY and SMNVEV (reference sequence). The CDR3 has 13 amino acids. V was pared by 6 bases and J by 8 bases, with 7 bases of the junction left unmatched. CDR3 region: CASRGGSPDEQFF. The DNA of the CDR3 is TGTGCCAGCAGGGGCGGGAGTCCTGATGAGCAGTTCTTC.

This chain joins TRBV5-6 and TRBJ1-5; D is perhaps TRBD1 (6 bases). The CDR3 has 13 amino acids. From germline, CDR1 is SGHDT and CDR2 YYEEEE. The V gene lost 5 bases and the J gene lost 6 bases, with 12 bases spanning the gap. The CDR3 loop reads CASSSQGLQPQHF. In DNA, the CDR3 is TGTGCCAGCAGTTCACAGGGTCTTCAGCCCCAGCATTTT. Complete variable domain (other parts from reference TRBV5-6 and TRBJ1-5): DAGVTQSPTHLIKTRGQQVTLRCSPKSGHDTVSWYQQALGQGPQFIFQYYEEEERQRGNFPDRFSGHQFPNYSSELNVNALLLGDSALYLCASSSQGLQPQHFGDGTRLSIL.

The genes are TRBV4-1 and TRBJ1-2; the match to TRBD1 covers 8 bases. Germline lookup yields CDR1 MGHRA and CDR2 YSYEKL. CDR3 length equals 14 residues. V was clipped by 4 bases and J by 1 base; unmatched bases: 2. The DNA of the CDR3 is TGCGCCAGCAGCCGGACAGGGAGTAACTATGGCTACACCTTC. Translating gives CASSRTGSNYGYTF.

The rearrangement links TRBV19 to TRBJ1-4; possibly TRBD1 for D (5 bases). Trimming removed 2 bases from V and 5 bases from J, with 12 bases in between. Germline CDR1 LNHDA, CDR2 SQIVND (reference sequence). The CDR3 consists of 15 residues. The DNA of the CDR3 is TGTGCCAGTAGTATACCCGGGACGGTGAATGAAAAACTGTTTTTT. It encodes CASSIPGTVNEKLFF.

As concerns this clone: Germline is not matched at one junction end, which may reflect a read error. J is TRBJ2-7 and V is TRBV5-4; 7 bases are a match to TRBD2. The CDR3 spans 11 residues. CDR1 and CDR2 from the germline V gene are SGHNT and YYREEE (reference sequence). CDR3 residues: CASSQAKGLLF. DNA for the CDR3: TGTGCCAGCAGCCAGGCGAAGGGACTATTATTC. Full variable domain (outside the CDR3, taken from reference TRBV5-4 and TRBJ2-7): ETGVTQSPTHLIKTRGQQVTLRCSSQSGHNTVSWYQQALGQGPQFIFQYYREEENGRGNFPPRFSGLQFPNYSSELNVNALELDDSALYLCASSQAKGLLFGPGTRLTVT.

The rearrangement joins TRBV28 to TRBJ2-5; TRBD2 aligns across 8 bases. The CDR3 extends over 14 amino acids. Unmatched junction bases numbered 6, after V lost 6 bases and J lost 3 bases. Germline-derived CDR1 and CDR2 are MDHEN and SYDVKM. The CDR3 bases are TGTGCCAGCAGGTCGGGGCGGGGGGAAGAGACCCAGTACTTC. Its translation is CASRSGRGEETQYF.

This clone has more than one count but fewer than ten. The J gene is TRBJ2-7, the V gene TRBV10-3; D gene uncertain. The CDR3 runs to 11 residues. Germline V gene sequence: CDR1 ENHRY, CDR2 SYGVKD. Trimming took off 4 bases at V and 5 bases at J, with 6 bases between the two ends. The CDR3 DNA sequence: TGTGCCATCAGTGGGGGAAACGAGCAGTACTTC. Amino acid sequence: CAISGGNEQYF.

The chain combines TRBV7-8 with TRBJ1-2, with D perhaps matching TRBD1 (5 bases). Trimming shortened V by 10 bases and J by 6 bases, and 18 bases separated the two germline ends. The CDR3 runs to 13 residues. Germline CDR1 SGHVS, CDR2 FQNEAQ. CDR3 sequence (DNA): TGTGCCACATTTAGGGGCTCAGTCGATGGCTACACCTTC. Its protein product is CATFRGSVDGYTF.

This chain joins TRBV7-2 and TRBJ1-6; D gene uncertain. The CDR3 has 15 amino acids. The germline CDR1 and CDR2 sequences are SGHTA and FQGNSA. Trimming pared 6 bases from V and 9 bases from J, leaving 18 bases between. The CDR3 reads CASSEVVDLLSPLHF. For the CDR3, the DNA is TGTGCCAGCAGTGAGGTCGTTGACTTACTTTCACCCCTCCACTTT.

The gene calls are TRBV4-1 and TRBJ2-7, with unresolved D. Germline CDR1 reads MGHRA; CDR2 reads YSYEKL. The CDR3 is made up of 15 amino acids. The V end lost 1 base, the J end lost 0 bases, and 10 bases lay between the germline ends. The CDR3 coding sequence is TGCGCCAGCAGCCAAGGCCGGTTTAGCTCCTACGAGCAGTACTTC. This sequence encodes CASSQGRFSSYEQYF.

The chain couples TRBV5-1 to TRBJ2-5; D uncertain. This CDR3 has 13 amino acids. The germline CDR1 and CDR2 sequences are SGHRS and YFSETQ. The V end lost 0 bases, the J end lost 5 bases, and 8 bases lay between the germline ends. This CDR3 reads CASSLEDGETQYF. For the CDR3, the DNA is TGCGCCAGCAGCTTGGAGGACGGCGAGACCCAGTACTTC.

This sequence joins TRBV5-6 and TRBJ2-7; 11 nucleotides agree with TRBD1. Germline V gene sequence: CDR1 SGHDT, CDR2 YYEEEE. The CDR3 is 14 residues long. The ends lost 4 bases at V and 5 bases at J; junction bases unmatched: 5. The DNA for the CDR3 is TGTGCCAGCAGCGCGGGACAGGGGGAAAACGAGCAGTACTTC. It is translated as CASSAGQGENEQYF.

The V call is TRBV5-4, the J call TRBJ2-7; D remains ambiguous. The germline V gene encodes CDR1 SGHNT and CDR2 YYREEE (reference sequence). Between the trimmed V and J ends, which lost 2 bases and 0 bases, there was a span of 9 bases. The CDR3 totals 14 residues. The CDR3, as DNA: TGTGCCAGCAGCTTCCCTGCTAGCTCCTACGAGCAGTACTTC. It translates to CASSFPASSYEQYF.

The rearrangement joins TRBV6-1 to TRBJ2-2; the D is unclear. CDR1 MNHNS and CDR2 SASEGT come from the germline V gene. This CDR3 spans 14 amino acids. Trimming left V 11 bases short and J 3 bases short, with 16 bases between. Here the CDR3 reads CASEGPTDTGELFF. CDR3 DNA: TGTGCCTCCGAAGGGCCAACTGACACCGGGGAGCTGTTTTTT.

As DNA, the CDR3 is TGTGCCTGGAGTCGGGGACAGGCAAACATTCAGTACTTC. Amino acids: CAWSRGQANIQYF. The chain is built from TRBV30 and TRBJ2-4; TRBD1 aligns across 8 bases. The germline V gene encodes CDR1 GTSNPN and CDR2 SVGIG (reference sequence). V trimming: 2 bases; J trimming: 6 bases; junction bases outside the gene matches: 3. The CDR3 totals 13 residues.

The chain carries TRBV10-3 and TRBJ2-3; D might be TRBD1 (6 bases). V was shortened by 3 bases and J by 0 bases, with 13 bases between the two germline ends. CDR1 and CDR2 from the germline V gene are ENHRY and SYGVKD. There are 16 residues in the CDR3. This CDR3 reads CAISDRLGGSTDTQYF. CDR3 DNA: TGTGCCATCAGTGACCGGCTAGGGGGAAGCACAGATACGCAGTATTTT.

The chain employs TRBV5-4 and TRBJ1-3, with D uncertain. The CDR3 totals 16 residues. The V gene's germline CDR1 is SGHNT and CDR2 YYREEE (reference sequence). V lost 2 bases and J 2 bases, leaving 14 bases between the germline ends. CDR3 nucleotide sequence: TGTGCCAGCAGCTTTTTTACAAGGAGGACTGGAAACACCATATATTTT. This gives the protein CASSFFTRRTGNTIYF.

The V call is TRBV7-9, the J call TRBJ2-7; no reliable D call. The length of the CDR3 is 14 residues. V lost 0 bases and J 2 bases, leaving 8 bases between the germline ends. The germline CDR1 and CDR2 sequences are SEHNR and FQNEAQ (reference sequence). The CDR3, as DNA: TGTGCCAGCAGCTTAGCACAGAGCCCCTACGAGCAGTACTTC. This sequence encodes CASSLAQSPYEQYF.

The chain recombines TRBV4-1 with TRBJ2-6; D is possibly TRBD1 (6 bases). CDR1 is MGHRA, CDR2 YSYEKL, per germline. The CDR3 totals 15 residues. Trimming removed 2 bases from V and 2 bases from J, with 7 bases in between. The CDR3 protein is CASSQRQAGANVLTF. The CDR3 DNA follows: TGCGCCAGCAGCCAACGACAGGCTGGGGCCAACGTCCTGACTTTC.